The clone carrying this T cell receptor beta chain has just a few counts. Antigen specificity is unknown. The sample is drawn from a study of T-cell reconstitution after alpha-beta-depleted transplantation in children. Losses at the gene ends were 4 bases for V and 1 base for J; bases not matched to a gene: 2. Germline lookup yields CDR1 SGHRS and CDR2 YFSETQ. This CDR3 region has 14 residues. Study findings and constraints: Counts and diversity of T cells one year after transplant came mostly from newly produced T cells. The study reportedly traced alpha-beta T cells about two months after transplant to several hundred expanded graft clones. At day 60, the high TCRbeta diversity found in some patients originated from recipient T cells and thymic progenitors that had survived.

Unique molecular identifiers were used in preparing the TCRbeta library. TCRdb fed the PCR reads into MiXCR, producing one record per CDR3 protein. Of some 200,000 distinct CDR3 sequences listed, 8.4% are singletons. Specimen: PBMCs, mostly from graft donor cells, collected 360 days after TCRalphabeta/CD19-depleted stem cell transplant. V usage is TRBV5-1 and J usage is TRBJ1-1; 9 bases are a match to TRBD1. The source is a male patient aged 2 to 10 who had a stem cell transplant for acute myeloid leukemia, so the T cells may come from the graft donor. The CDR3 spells CASSATGGNTEAFF. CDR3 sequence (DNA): TGCGCCAGCAGCGCGACAGGGGGGAACACTGAAGCTTTCTTT.